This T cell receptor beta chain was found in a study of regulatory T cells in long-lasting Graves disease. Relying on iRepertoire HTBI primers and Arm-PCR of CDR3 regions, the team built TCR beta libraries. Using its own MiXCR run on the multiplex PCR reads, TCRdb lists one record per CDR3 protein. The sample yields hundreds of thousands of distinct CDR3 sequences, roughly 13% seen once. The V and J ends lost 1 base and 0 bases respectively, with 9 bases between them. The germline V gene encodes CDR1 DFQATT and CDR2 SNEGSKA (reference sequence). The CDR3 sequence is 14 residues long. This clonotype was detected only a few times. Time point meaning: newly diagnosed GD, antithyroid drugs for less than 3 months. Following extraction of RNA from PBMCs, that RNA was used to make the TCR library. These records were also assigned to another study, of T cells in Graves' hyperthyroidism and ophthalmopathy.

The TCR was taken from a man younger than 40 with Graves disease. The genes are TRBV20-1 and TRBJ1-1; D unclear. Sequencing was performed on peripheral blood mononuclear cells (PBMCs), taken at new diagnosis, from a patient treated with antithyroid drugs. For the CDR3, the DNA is TGCAGTGCTAGAGTTAACAGATTGAACACTGAAGCTTTCTTT. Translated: CSARVNRLNTEAFF.